Given below is one T cell receptor (beta chain) in context. What it binds is unknown. Only in-frame clones appear in the TCRdb table, and some are missing; sequencing was by immunoSEQ multiplex PCR. This sample has tens of thousands of clones, with approximately 92% found just once. The data derive from a study of OX40 agonist ivuxolimab in advanced cancers. General study findings and limits: In CD8+ T cells, expanded clones were on average more numerous than in CD4+.

Germline CDR1 is SGHAT and CDR2 is FQNNGV. V was pared by 1 base and J by 2 bases, with 11 bases between. The CDR3 sequence is 15 residues long. The sequence was obtained from an adult with an advanced solid tumor such as melanoma, head and neck, liver or kidney cancer. The sequenced sample was CD4+ or CD8+ T cells sorted from blood, obtained in a trial of the OX40 agonist ivuxolimab. J is TRBJ2-5 and V is TRBV11-2, with a possible D match to TRBD1 (6 bases). In DNA form, the CDR3 reads TGTGCCAGCAGCTTAGGGGCAGGGGCACAAGAGACCCAGTACTTC. This gives the protein CASSLGAGAQETQYF.